A single sample is the source of the 2 T cell receptor beta chains below, sequenced in a study of immune characterization of retroperitoneal liposarcoma. One entry per CDR3 protein, called by TCRdb with MiXCR from the PCR reads. The sample holds some 2,200 distinct CDR3 sequences, approximately 20% seen once. Material for sequencing was tumor tissue. The receptors shown here come from a male donor with retroperitoneal liposarcoma.

V is TRBV25-1 and J is TRBJ2-3; TRBD2 is a possible D gene (6 bases). The germline V gene has CDR1 MGHDK and CDR2 SYGVNS. The CDR3 is made up of 14 amino acids. With 3 bases removed from V and 3 bases from J, the gap between germline ends came to 10 bases. CDR3 nucleotides: TGTGCCAGCAGTGACCCGGGGAGGACAGATACGCAGTATTTT. Protein: CASSDPGRTDTQYF.

This clonotype was seen repeatedly, ten times or more. The rearrangement links TRBV7-2 to TRBJ2-1; 13 positions agree with TRBD2. The end of the DNA is better explained by TRBJ2-7, so the J call may be wrong. The CDR3 spans 16 residues. Germline V gene lookup returns CDR1 SGHTA and CDR2 FQGNSA. CDR3 residues: CASSAGTSGTLGEQYF. CDR3 DNA: TGTGCCAGCAGCGCCGGGACTAGCGGGACCTTGGGTGAGCAGTACTTC.